This T cell receptor (beta chain) was sequenced in a study of beta chain features in type 1 diabetes. Study information: Regarding age, gender and cell yields, patients proved similar to healthy donors.

Study observations and caveats: VDJ junctions sequenced from type 1 diabetes patients showed fewer insertions and more deletions.

Since all of the isolated RNA was reverse transcribed, expressed TCRB transcripts were what got sequenced. Sequencing was performed with immunoSEQ multiplex PCR; in TCRdb, only in-frame clones are kept and a portion is missing. Of some 200,000 clones in the sample, 11% are singletons; the top ten hold roughly 1.4%. This clone has more than one count but fewer than ten. Its antigen is as yet unknown. This CDR3 has 17 amino acids. The germline CDR1 and CDR2 sequences are SGHRS and YFSETQ. Trimming at V came to 2 bases and at J to 1 base, leaving 6 bases not matched to a gene. The origin of this receptor is a man aged 18-30 years in good health. The chain recombines TRBV5-1 with TRBJ2-3, with 11 positions matching TRBD2. Specimen: central memory CD4+ T cells from blood. DNA for the CDR3: TGCGCCAGCAGCTTTAGCGGGAGGGAGGTAGGCACAGATACGCAGTATTTT. It specifies CASSFSGREVGTDTQYF.